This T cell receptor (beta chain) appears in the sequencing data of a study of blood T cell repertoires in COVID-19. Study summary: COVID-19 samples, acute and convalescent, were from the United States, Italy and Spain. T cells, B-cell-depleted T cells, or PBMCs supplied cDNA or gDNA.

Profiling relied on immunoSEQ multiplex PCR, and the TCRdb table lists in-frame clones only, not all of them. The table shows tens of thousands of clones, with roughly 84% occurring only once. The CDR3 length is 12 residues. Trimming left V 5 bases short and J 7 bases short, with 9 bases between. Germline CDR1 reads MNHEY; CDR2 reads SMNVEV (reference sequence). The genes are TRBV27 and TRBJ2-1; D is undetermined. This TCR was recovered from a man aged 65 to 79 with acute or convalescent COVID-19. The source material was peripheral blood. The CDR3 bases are TGTGCCAGCAGTCTCCCCGGGAATGAGCAGTTCTTC. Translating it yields CASSLPGNEQFF.